Following are 26 T cell receptor beta chains from one sample sequenced in a study of control samples from healthy donors and cancer patients. Profiling relied on immunoSEQ multiplex PCR, and the TCRdb table lists in-frame clones only, not all of them. The sample holds roughly 76,000 clones, roughly 93% seen once. The sample comprised PBMCs. The receptors were sampled from a woman between 40 and 50 years old with lung cancer.

V and J are TRBV24-1 and TRBJ1-2; D uncertain. Germline CDR1 reads KGHDR; CDR2 reads SFDVKD. V shed 3 bases and J shed 0 bases, with 7 bases lying between them. This CDR3 has 14 amino acids. CDR3 bases: TGTGCCACCAGTGATCCCTCTCCTAACTATGGCTACACCTTC. Translating it yields CATSDPSPNYGYTF.

This clone was seen a single time. CDR3 sequence: CATLGSPNTGELFF. CDR3 DNA sequence: TGTGCCACTTTAGGATCCCCGAACACCGGGGAGCTGTTTTTT. The V and J genes are TRBV28 and TRBJ2-2; D unclear. This CDR3 contains 14 residues. Per the germline V gene, CDR1 is MDHEN and CDR2 is SYDVKM. Trimming removed 10 bases from V and 0 bases from J, with 12 bases in between.

CDR3 residues: CASSYDAGGLNIQYF. The DNA of the CDR3 is TGTGCCAGCAGTTATGACGCGGGGGGGTTAAACATTCAGTACTTC. This chain connects TRBV27 to TRBJ2-4; 9 nucleotides align to TRBD2. Trimming removed 4 bases from V and 6 bases from J; junction bases left unmatched: 7. Looked up from germline, CDR1 is MNHEY and CDR2 is SMNVEV (reference sequence). The CDR3 is 15 amino acids.

In this sample, this clone turned up once. This chain links TRBV6-5 with TRBJ2-7; 7 bases align to TRBD2. The CDR3 sequence is 15 residues long. CDR1 is MNHEY and CDR2 is SVGAGI in the germline V gene. V lost 4 bases to trimming and J lost 6 bases; unmatched junction nucleotides: 12. CDR3: CASSLNRDYFREQYF. The DNA of the CDR3 is TGTGCCAGCAGTTTAAACCGGGACTATTTTCGCGAGCAGTACTTC.

The CDR3 DNA reads as TGTGCTAGTGGTTTGATCTGGTCTCCACTCTCCTACAATGAGCAGTTCTTC. Translation gives CASGLIWSPLSYNEQFF. The rearrangement links TRBV12-5 to TRBJ2-1; D remains ambiguous. CDR3 length equals 17 residues. Trimming cost V 2 bases and J 0 bases, with 14 bases left between them. The germline V gene has CDR1 LGHNT and CDR2 FRNRAP.

This clone has a single count. This chain connects TRBV11-2 to TRBJ2-7; 7 nucleotides agree with TRBD1. Germline lookup yields CDR1 SGHAT and CDR2 FQNNGV. V was clipped by 5 bases and J by 4 bases; unmatched bases: 5. The CDR3 is made up of 13 amino acids. The DNA for the CDR3 is TGTGCCAGCAGCCAATTACAGGGGTACGAGCAGTACTTC. It yields the protein CASSQLQGYEQYF.

This clone was observed a handful of times. The chain joins TRBV9 to TRBJ2-1; no clear D. The CDR3 sequence is 16 residues long. Germline CDR1 reads SGDLS; CDR2 reads YYNGEE. V lost 0 bases, J lost 0 bases, and 10 bases lay in between. CDR3 coding DNA: TGTGCCAGCAGCGTAGGATCTCTTAGCTCCTACAATGAGCAGTTCTTC. Translation gives CASSVGSLSSYNEQFF.

V gene TRBV28 combines with J gene TRBJ1-2; D not certain. CDR1 is MDHEN and CDR2 is SYDVKM in the germline V gene. The CDR3 consists of 15 residues. The V and J ends lost 2 bases and 4 bases respectively, with 14 bases between them. The CDR3 nucleotides are TGTGCCAGCAGTTTAAGGATAGAACCTCTCTATGGCTACACCTTC. Translated, it gives CASSLRIEPLYGYTF.

This clone was seen just once. The chain is built from TRBV7-9 and TRBJ2-1; D gene unclear. Germline assignment: CDR1 SEHNR and CDR2 FQNEAQ (reference sequence). The CDR3 spans 13 residues. V lost 7 bases and J lost 5, with 12 bases in between. The CDR3, as DNA: TGTGCCAGCACAGGAAGGTTTAACAATGAGCAGTTCTTC. Translation: CASTGRFNNEQFF.

The chain uses TRBV5-4 and TRBJ2-5; the D gene is possibly TRBD1 (6 bases). The CDR3 consists of 13 residues. CDR1 and CDR2 (germline): SGHNT, YYREEE (reference sequence). V lost 4 bases to trimming and J lost 6 bases, with 13 bases between them. CDR3 loop: CASSTRTEQTQYF. DNA of the CDR3: TGTGCCAGCAGCACCAGGACAGAGCAGACCCAGTACTTC.

Details on this clone: Other DNA sequences within the sample encode an identical CDR3. The chain has TRBV3-1 (or the pseudogene TRBV3-2) and TRBJ1-1; weak D call: TRBD1 (5 bases). Germline V gene lookup returns CDR1 LGHDT and CDR2 YNNKEL (reference sequence). Trimming pared 4 bases from V and 1 base from J, leaving 7 bases between. The CDR3 covers 13 residues. CDR3 protein: CASSLTANTEAFF. CDR3 bases: TGTGCCAGCAGCCTGACAGCGAACACTGAAGCTTTCTTT.

The chain combines TRBV10-3 with TRBJ1-1; weak D call: TRBD1 (6 bases). Germline V gives CDR1 ENHRY, CDR2 SYGVKD. Trimming left V 0 bases short and J 1 base short, with 24 bases between. This CDR3 has 20 residues. The CDR3 DNA reads as TGTGCCATCAGTGAGTCGAGTAGAGCCCCGGAAAAGACAGGGAACACTGAAGCTTTCTTT. It specifies CAISESSRAPEKTGNTEAFF.

The chain uses TRBV5-1 and TRBJ1-3, with 7 bases fitting TRBD1. Germline CDR1 is SGHRS and CDR2 is YFSETQ. The CDR3 totals 16 residues. After removal of 0 bases from V and 4 bases from J, the junction contained 7 bases not matched to a gene. The CDR3 region has the DNA TGCGCCAGCAGCTTGGCCCCGACAGGGTTCGGAAACACCATATATTTT. Residues: CASSLAPTGFGNTIYF.

V is TRBV11-3 and J is TRBJ2-7; TRBD1 might be the D (6 bases). Germline V CDR1 and CDR2: SGHNT, YENEEA. The length of the CDR3 is 12 residues. The V and J ends lost 5 bases and 7 bases respectively, with 12 bases between them. The CDR3 DNA sequence: TGTGCCAGCAGCGCCGCAGGGGATGAGCAGTACTTC. Amino acids: CASSAAGDEQYF. The full variable domain, with the rest looked up from reference TRBV11-3 and TRBJ2-7, is EAGVVQSPRYKIIEKKQPVAFWCNPISGHNTLYWYLQNLGQGPELLIRYENEEAVDDSQLPKDRFSAERLKGVDSTLKIQPAELGDSAVYLCASSAAGDEQYFGPGTRLTVT.

The gene calls are TRBV5-4 and TRBJ1-2; D is unclear. V was clipped by 4 bases and J by 0 bases, with 10 bases between them. The CDR3 is made up of 14 amino acids. Germline CDR1 and CDR2: SGHNT and YYREEE (reference sequence). CDR3 amino acids: CASSPGRANYGYTF. DNA for the CDR3: TGTGCCAGCAGCCCTGGTCGGGCTAACTATGGCTACACCTTC.

V and J are TRBV19 and TRBJ2-7; 9 nucleotides align to TRBD1. The ends lost 3 bases at V and 6 bases at J; junction bases unmatched: 6. The CDR3 is made up of 14 amino acids. CDR1 and CDR2 from the germline V gene are LNHDA and SQIVND (reference sequence). DNA for the CDR3: TGTGCCAGTAGTATCCTCGGACAGGGGAGCGAGCAGTACTTC. Translating gives CASSILGQGSEQYF.

The chain recombines TRBV7-9 with TRBJ2-2, with D unclear. CDR3 length: 12 amino acids. V was shortened by 7 bases and J by 7 bases, with 10 bases between the two germline ends. Germline-derived CDR1 and CDR2 are SEHNR and FQNEAQ (reference sequence). CDR3 sequence: CASTPVDGELFF. For the CDR3, the DNA is TGTGCCAGCACCCCAGTCGACGGGGAGCTGTTTTTT.

The chain has TRBV5-5 and TRBJ1-1, with D hard to call. The CDR3 extends over 13 amino acids. Germline-derived CDR1 and CDR2 are SGHKS and YYEKEE (reference sequence). V was trimmed by 3 bases and J by 7 bases, leaving 13 bases between them. The CDR3 protein is CASSYFSEGEAFF. The CDR3 DNA sequence: TGTGCCAGCAGCTATTTTAGCGAGGGTGAAGCTTTCTTT.

CDR3 region: CAGTEAFF. In DNA form, the CDR3 reads TGTGCCGGCACTGAAGCTTTCTTT. The V call is TRBV19, the J call TRBJ1-1; D is ambiguous. The V gene's germline CDR1 is LNHDA and CDR2 SQIVND (reference sequence). This CDR3 spans 8 amino acids. V was cut by 11 bases and J by 4 bases, with 2 bases left in between.

The chain joins TRBV7-9 to TRBJ2-1; D may match TRBD1 or TRBD2 (5 bases each). CDR3 length: 16 residues. V lost 4 bases and J 5 bases, leaving 18 bases between the germline ends. Germline CDR1 SEHNR, CDR2 FQNEAQ (reference sequence). CDR3 coding DNA: TGTGCCAGCAGCTCGTCACGAGGGACCGCTGACAATGAGCAGTTCTTC. This gives the protein CASSSSRGTADNEQFF.

The CDR3 nucleotides read TGCGCCAGCAGCCAAGGCGCTGGCGGGGGATCCTACAATGAGCAGTTCTTC. This sequence encodes CASSQGAGGGSYNEQFF. This chain joins TRBV4-1 and TRBJ2-1; 7 bases match TRBD2. From germline, CDR1 is MGHRA and CDR2 YSYEKL. CDR3 length: 17 residues. Trimming removed 1 base from V and 1 base from J; junction bases left unmatched: 7.

The chain is built from TRBV5-8 and TRBJ2-7; tentative D call: TRBD1 (6 bases). Per germline, CDR1 SGHTS and CDR2 YDEGEE. The CDR3 is made up of 14 amino acids. Trimming removed 4 bases at V and 2 bases at J, with 13 bases between. CDR3 coding DNA: TGTGCCAGCAGCCTACTCCAGGGGACCTACGAGCAGTACTTC. The encoded protein is CASSLLQGTYEQYF.

The chain is built from TRBV6-5 and TRBJ2-7; 12 bases map to TRBD2. The CDR3 length is 16 residues. V gave up 0 bases and J gave up 5 bases; unmatched junction bases: 5. Germline V gives CDR1 MNHEY, CDR2 SVGAGI. CDR3 in amino acids: CASSYSLAGGPHEQYF. The CDR3 nucleotides are TGTGCCAGCAGTTACTCCCTAGCGGGGGGGCCCCACGAGCAGTACTTC.

This clone appeared once. The CDR3 reads CASSPTTSVEQYF. The CDR3 nucleotides are TGTGCCAGCAGCCCAACTACCTCCGTCGAGCAGTACTTC. The rearrangement uses TRBV7-2 and TRBJ2-7; D call uncertain. The CDR3 consists of 13 residues. Trimming removed 5 bases from V and 6 bases from J, with 14 bases in between. Germline V gene data show CDR1 as SGHTA and CDR2 as FQGNSA.

The rearrangement joins TRBV9 to TRBJ2-3; D call uncertain. This CDR3 comprises 15 residues. Trimming took off 0 bases at V and 2 bases at J, with 10 bases between the two ends. CDR1 is SGDLS and CDR2 is YYNGEE in the germline V gene. The CDR3 nucleotides read TGTGCCAGCAGCGTAGCCTGGCAATACACAGATACGCAGTATTTT. Translated: CASSVAWQYTDTQYF.

This rearrangement joins TRBV19 to TRBJ1-2; D is undetermined. This CDR3 has 10 amino acids. Trimming pared 5 bases from V and 8 bases from J, leaving 6 bases between. Germline CDR1 reads LNHDA; CDR2 reads SQIVND (reference sequence). CDR3 nucleotides: TGTGCCAGTAGTTGGCAAGGCTACACCTTC. Translated: CASSWQGYTF.